Listed here are 2 T cell receptor beta chains from one sample, sequenced in a study of CD4+ T cells in melanoma. Measured with immunoSEQ multiplex PCR; TCRdb has only the in-frame clones, and not every one. The table has approximately 6,600 clones, roughly two thirds seen once. The sequenced sample consisted of cells from a culture (not recorded whether cultured in vitro). These receptors came from a human donor with melanoma.

The chain is built from TRBV18 and TRBJ2-3, with 7 bases fitting TRBD2. Germline V gene data show CDR1 as KGHSH and CDR2 as LQKENI. The V segment lost 4 bases and the J segment 2 bases; nucleotides outside the gene matches: 3. The CDR3 length is 14 residues. The CDR3 region is CASSQGRVTDTQYF. The CDR3 DNA is TGTGCCAGCTCACAAGGGAGGGTCACAGATACGCAGTATTTT.

CDR3 DNA sequence: TGTGCCAGCAGCCGAGTACTGAACACAGATACGCAGTATTTT. This translates into CASSRVLNTDTQYF. V and J are TRBV4-2 and TRBJ2-3; D is ambiguous. In germline, CDR1 is LGHNA, CDR2 YNFKEQ. Trimming took 4 bases from V and 2 from J, leaving 10 bases between them. The CDR3 runs 14 residues.